Listed below are T cell receptor beta chains from one sample, sequenced in a study of T cell responses to AZD1222 COVID-19 vaccine. This table comes from immunoSEQ multiplex PCR, and its TCRdb copy is limited to in-frame clones, with some not included. The sample has about 140,000 clones, almost 95% seen once. Sequencing used peripheral blood, obtained on day 0 of AZD1222 vaccination. These TCRs come from an adult in good health. The CDR3 runs from the conserved cysteine through the conserved F or W. D genes are given only for firm matches. Some rows mark clone size as missing; the rest say once, few, many or name a class of expanded clone.

d_gene: NA; j_gene: TRBJ2-3; v_gene: TRBV5-3; abundance: NA; CDR3nt: TGTGCCAGAAGCTTGGACAGACCGACGCAGTATTTT; CDR3aa: CARSLDRPTQYF
d_gene: NA; j_gene: TRBJ2-5; v_gene: TRBV6-5; abundance: NA; CDR3nt: TGTGCCAGCAGTTACTCGGACTCTTGGATGGAGACCCAGTACTTC; CDR3aa: CASSYSDSWMETQYF
d_gene: NA; j_gene: TRBJ2-3; v_gene: TRBV5-8; abundance: NA; CDR3nt: TGTGCCAGCAGCCCACCCCCAGGGATTAAGGATACGCAGTATTTT; CDR3aa: CASSPPPGIKDTQYF
d_gene: NA; j_gene: TRBJ1-2; v_gene: TRBV7-9; abundance: NA; CDR3nt: TGTGCCAGCAGTTCAACCACCCAACAGCACTATGGCTACACCTTC; CDR3aa: CASSSTTQQHYGYTF
d_gene: TRBD1; j_gene: TRBJ2-1; v_gene: TRBV29-1; abundance: NA; CDR3nt: TGCAGCGTTGAAGATTCGTGGACAGGGGTTTTTGTTTCGGGCTCCTACAATGAGCAGTTCTTC; CDR3aa: CSVEDSWTGVFVSGSYNEQFF
d_gene: NA; j_gene: TRBJ2-5; v_gene: TRBV15; abundance: NA; CDR3nt: TGTGCCACCAGCAGAGATCACTTAGGGACATCGGAACAAGAGACCCAGTACTTC; CDR3aa: CATSRDHLGTSEQETQYF
d_gene: TRBD1; j_gene: TRBJ1-5; v_gene: TRBV2; abundance: NA; CDR3nt: TGTGCCAGCAGCGGGACAGGGGGCAATCAGCCCCAGCATTTT; CDR3aa: CASSGTGGNQPQHF
d_gene: NA; j_gene: TRBJ2-7; v_gene: TRBV1; abundance: NA; CDR3nt: TGCACCAGCAGCCAGCCTCACAGGGAACACGAGCAGTACTTC; CDR3aa: CTSSQPHREHEQYF
d_gene: NA; j_gene: TRBJ2-5; v_gene: TRBV29-1; abundance: NA; CDR3nt: TGCAGCGTCGCCAGACATGCCCAAGAGACCCAGTACTTC; CDR3aa: CSVARHAQETQYF
d_gene: NA; j_gene: TRBJ1-5; v_gene: TRBV10-3; abundance: once; CDR3nt: TGTGCCATCAGTGAGGCTGGGGGCAATAGCAATCAGCCCCAGCATTTT; CDR3aa: CAISEAGGNSNQPQHF
d_gene: TRBD2; j_gene: TRBJ2-1; v_gene: TRBV9; abundance: NA; CDR3nt: TGTGCCAGCAGCGTAGGGACTAGCGGGAGGGGCTACAATGAGCAGTTCTTC; CDR3aa: CASSVGTSGRGYNEQFF
d_gene: TRBD1; j_gene: TRBJ2-6; v_gene: TRBV23-1; abundance: NA; CDR3nt: TGCGCCAGCAGTCAACCAGGGGGCTTAACTGGGGCCAACGTCCTGACTTTC; CDR3aa: CASSQPGGLTGANVLTF
d_gene: NA; j_gene: TRBJ1-4; v_gene: TRBV7-6; abundance: NA; CDR3nt: TGTGCCAGCAGCTTAGGGGGAGGCGAAAAACTGTTTTTT; CDR3aa: CASSLGGGEKLFF
d_gene: NA; j_gene: TRBJ2-3; v_gene: TRBV20-1; abundance: NA; CDR3nt: TGCAGTGCCACCATTTTGGATACGCAGTATTTT; CDR3aa: CSATILDTQYF
d_gene: NA; j_gene: TRBJ1-4; v_gene: TRBV6-1; abundance: once; CDR3nt: TGTGCCAGCAGTGAAGGGTCAGTCAATGAAAAACTGTTTTTT; CDR3aa: CASSEGSVNEKLFF
d_gene: TRBD1; j_gene: TRBJ1-2; v_gene: TRBV4-3; abundance: NA; CDR3nt: TGCGCCAGCAGCCTCTCCCGGACAGGGCCCTATGGCTACACCTTC; CDR3aa: CASSLSRTGPYGYTF
d_gene: NA; j_gene: TRBJ1-4; v_gene: TRBV7-2; abundance: once; CDR3nt: TGTGCCAGCAGCTTAGGTCCAGGGGTTAATGAAAAACTGTTTTTT; CDR3aa: CASSLGPGVNEKLFF
d_gene: TRBD2; j_gene: TRBJ2-2; v_gene: TRBV11-2; abundance: NA; CDR3nt: TGTGCCAGCAGCTTAGGCCTAGCGGGAGCGAACACCGGGGAGCTGTTTTTT; CDR3aa: CASSLGLAGANTGELFF
d_gene: TRBD2; j_gene: TRBJ2-1; v_gene: TRBV6-5; abundance: once; CDR3nt: TGTGCCGCGGGGAGGGACTACAATGAGCAGTTCTTC; CDR3aa: CAAGRDYNEQFF
d_gene: NA; j_gene: TRBJ1-2; v_gene: TRBV19; abundance: NA; CDR3nt: TGTGCCAGTAGTCCCCCGGAATGGGCAGGCAACTATGGCTACACCTTC; CDR3aa: CASSPPEWAGNYGYTF
d_gene: NA; j_gene: TRBJ2-2; v_gene: TRBV9; abundance: NA; CDR3nt: TGTGCCAGCAGCGTAGTGGTTGCAGGGGCCGGCGGGGAGCTGTTTTTT; CDR3aa: CASSVVVAGAGGELFF
d_gene: NA; j_gene: TRBJ1-1; v_gene: TRBV3-1/TRBV3-2; abundance: NA; CDR3nt: TGTGCCAGCAGCCAAGGGCAGGGCACTGAAGCTTTCTTT; CDR3aa: CASSQGQGTEAFF
d_gene: TRBD1; j_gene: TRBJ1-2; v_gene: TRBV19; abundance: NA; CDR3nt: TGTGCCAGTAGTCCAGGGACAGCCTCCTATGGCTACACCTTC; CDR3aa: CASSPGTASYGYTF
d_gene: TRBD1; j_gene: TRBJ1-2; v_gene: TRBV18; abundance: NA; CDR3nt: TGTGCCAGCTCACCACCGCGACAGGGGGATGGCTACACCTTC; CDR3aa: CASSPPRQGDGYTF
d_gene: NA; j_gene: TRBJ1-6; v_gene: TRBV27; abundance: once; CDR3nt: TGTGCCAGCAGTTTACGAGGACATTCACCCCTCCACTTT; CDR3aa: CASSLRGHSPLHF
d_gene: NA; j_gene: TRBJ2-3; v_gene: TRBV5-3; abundance: NA; CDR3nt: TGTGCCAGAAGCTTGGGGGCAGATACGCAGTATTTT; CDR3aa: CARSLGADTQYF
d_gene: NA; j_gene: TRBJ2-2; v_gene: TRBV19; abundance: NA; CDR3nt: TGTGCCAGTAGTATAGGAAACGGGGGTACCGGGGAGCTGTTTTTT; CDR3aa: CASSIGNGGTGELFF
d_gene: NA; j_gene: TRBJ2-4; v_gene: TRBV6-6; abundance: NA; CDR3nt: TGTGCCAGCAGCCCAGTTTTTCCACGGCAGGGTTTAGGAACCAAAAACATTCAGTACTTC; CDR3aa: CASSPVFPRQGLGTKNIQYF
d_gene: NA; j_gene: TRBJ2-1; v_gene: TRBV19; abundance: once; CDR3nt: TGTGCCAGACTCCACCGGGCCAAATCTTACAATGAGCAGTTCTTC; CDR3aa: CARLHRAKSYNEQFF
d_gene: NA; j_gene: TRBJ1-1; v_gene: TRBV4-3; abundance: NA; CDR3nt: TGCCCCACAGGGTTTCGGAACACTGAAGCTTTCTTT; CDR3aa: CPTGFRNTEAFF
d_gene: NA; j_gene: TRBJ1-1; v_gene: TRBV7-2; abundance: NA; CDR3nt: TGTGCCAGCAGCTTAACAGGGTCCACTGAAGCTTTCTTT; CDR3aa: CASSLTGSTEAFF
d_gene: TRBD1; j_gene: TRBJ1-1; v_gene: TRBV3-1/TRBV3-2; abundance: NA; CDR3nt: TGTGCCAGCAGCCCGCGCGGACAGGGAGCCGTTGAAGCTTTCTTT; CDR3aa: CASSPRGQGAVEAFF
d_gene: NA; j_gene: TRBJ1-1; v_gene: TRBV5-1; abundance: large; CDR3nt: TGCGCCAGCAGCTTGGCCCAGGGTCGGACTGAAGCTTTCTTT; CDR3aa: CASSLAQGRTEAFF
d_gene: NA; j_gene: TRBJ1-1; v_gene: TRBV10-3; abundance: NA; CDR3nt: TGTGCCATCAGCCGGACGGGGAACACTGAAGCTTTCTTT; CDR3aa: CAISRTGNTEAFF
d_gene: TRBD1; j_gene: TRBJ1-2; v_gene: TRBV3-1/TRBV3-2; abundance: NA; CDR3nt: TGTGCCAGCAGCCATGTGTGGGGACAGGGGAACTATGGCTACACCTTC; CDR3aa: CASSHVWGQGNYGYTF
d_gene: NA; j_gene: TRBJ1-4; v_gene: TRBV5-6; abundance: NA; CDR3nt: TGTGCCAGCAGCAAATCAGGGGATCCTAATGAAAAACTGTTTTTT; CDR3aa: CASSKSGDPNEKLFF
d_gene: TRBD1; j_gene: TRBJ1-2; v_gene: TRBV3-1/TRBV3-2; abundance: NA; CDR3nt: TGTGCCAGCGGGACAGGGGGCGGCTATGGCTACACCTTC; CDR3aa: CASGTGGGYGYTF
d_gene: TRBD2; j_gene: TRBJ2-7; v_gene: TRBV6-5; abundance: NA; CDR3nt: TGTGCCAGCAGTTCCGGGACTAGCGGGAGCAGGTACGAGCAGTACTTC; CDR3aa: CASSSGTSGSRYEQYF
d_gene: TRBD2; j_gene: TRBJ2-2; v_gene: TRBV10-3; abundance: NA; CDR3nt: TGTGCCATCACGGCTAGCGGGAACACCGGGGAGCTGTTTTTT; CDR3aa: CAITASGNTGELFF
d_gene: NA; j_gene: TRBJ2-1; v_gene: TRBV11-2; abundance: NA; CDR3nt: TGTGCCAGCAGCTTAGAGCATCCACCCCGCAATGAGCAGTTCTTC; CDR3aa: CASSLEHPPRNEQFF
d_gene: NA; j_gene: TRBJ1-6; v_gene: TRBV28; abundance: NA; CDR3nt: TGTGCCAGCCAGTTCAACCTGAGAGGATCCTCCTATAATTCACCCCTCCACTTT; CDR3aa: CASQFNLRGSSYNSPLHF
d_gene: NA; j_gene: TRBJ1-2; v_gene: TRBV9; abundance: NA; CDR3nt: TGTGCCAGCAGCCGGGACACGTATGGCTACACCTTC; CDR3aa: CASSRDTYGYTF
d_gene: NA; j_gene: TRBJ1-6; v_gene: TRBV30; abundance: NA; CDR3nt: TGTGCCTGGAGTGGGATCCGCAATTCACCCCTCCACTTT; CDR3aa: CAWSGIRNSPLHF
d_gene: TRBD1; j_gene: TRBJ1-6; v_gene: TRBV14; abundance: NA; CDR3nt: TGTGCCAGCAGGACCGGGACAGGGCGTTCACCCCTCCACTTT; CDR3aa: CASRTGTGRSPLHF
d_gene: TRBD1; j_gene: TRBJ1-2; v_gene: TRBV4-1; abundance: once; CDR3nt: TGCGCCAGCAGCCACCCGGGACAGGGGGCCTATGGCTACACCTTC; CDR3aa: CASSHPGQGAYGYTF
d_gene: NA; j_gene: TRBJ2-7; v_gene: TRBV5-1; abundance: once; CDR3nt: TGCGCCAGCAGCTTGGAGGTACCCTCCTACGAGCAGTACTTC; CDR3aa: CASSLEVPSYEQYF
d_gene: NA; j_gene: TRBJ2-7; v_gene: TRBV6-5; abundance: few; CDR3nt: TGTGCCAGCAGTTACGGTGGGACATCCCGTTCCGAGCAGTACTTC; CDR3aa: CASSYGGTSRSEQYF
d_gene: NA; j_gene: TRBJ1-6; v_gene: TRBV5-5; abundance: NA; CDR3nt: TGTGCCAGCAGCTTGGCAGGGTACGGGAATTCACCCCTCCACTTT; CDR3aa: CASSLAGYGNSPLHF
d_gene: TRBD1; j_gene: TRBJ1-1; v_gene: TRBV5-1; abundance: NA; CDR3nt: TGCGCCAGCACCCGGACAGGTGGGAACACTGAAGCTTTCTTT; CDR3aa: CASTRTGGNTEAFF
d_gene: TRBD1; j_gene: TRBJ2-2; v_gene: TRBV6-2/TRBV6-3; abundance: once; CDR3nt: TGTGCCAGCAGTTACGACGACAGGGGGGACACCGGGGAGCTGTTTTTT; CDR3aa: CASSYDDRGDTGELFF
d_gene: NA; j_gene: TRBJ1-5; v_gene: TRBV30; abundance: NA; CDR3nt: TGTGCCTGGAGTAGTGGAGTACGACAGCCCCAGCATTTT; CDR3aa: CAWSSGVRQPQHF
d_gene: NA; j_gene: TRBJ2-2; v_gene: TRBV3-1/TRBV3-2; abundance: NA; CDR3nt: TGTGCCAGCAGCCAAGACGGGACCATCGGGACCGGGGAGCTGTTTTTT; CDR3aa: CASSQDGTIGTGELFF
d_gene: NA; j_gene: TRBJ1-6; v_gene: TRBV30; abundance: NA; CDR3nt: TGTGCCTGGAGCACAAGCTCCTATAATTCACCCCTCCACTTT; CDR3aa: CAWSTSSYNSPLHF